The present T cell receptor beta chain was sequenced within a study of CXCR4 blockade with PD-1 therapy in pancreatic cancer. Study-wide results and limits: Convergent selection by common tumor antigens was suggested by nucleotide rearrangement counts.

CDR3 size: 13 residues. V was pared by 7 bases and J by 6 bases, with 13 bases between. Germline V gives CDR1 LNHDA, CDR2 SQIVND (reference sequence). The sample holds one count of this clone. Its matching antigen is unknown. TCRdb's copy holds only in-frame clones and misses some; the assay was immunoSEQ multiplex PCR. Here the sample spans over 8,000 clones, roughly three fifths being singletons. The gene calls are TRBV19 and TRBJ2-1; perhaps TRBD1 as D (5 bases). This receptor was obtained from a human donor with pancreatic ductal adenocarcinoma. The sample consisted of tumor tissue. The CDR3 nucleotides are TGTGCCAGTAACAGGAGAGCAGGCAATGAGCAGTTCTTC. It encodes CASNRRAGNEQFF. The entire variable domain, with the rest obtained from reference TRBV19 and TRBJ2-1, is as follows: DGGITQSPKYLFRKEGQNVTLSCEQNLNHDAMYWYRQDPGQGLRLIYYSQIVNDFQKGDIAEGYSVSREKKESFPLTVTSAQKNPTAFYLCASNRRAGNEQFFGPGTRLTVL.